The rows below give T cell receptor beta chains drawn from one sample of a study of blood T cells in healthy people across ages. TCRdb independently ran MiXCR on the 5' RACE reads; one entry per CDR3 protein. The sample carries hundreds of thousands of distinct CDR3 sequences, about 53% recorded once. The sample comprised blood. All receptors come from a man between 60 and 75 years old in good health. Both conserved end residues are part of each CDR3.

CASSLGREHGYTF TRBJ1-2 TRBV11-1
CASSSPGTSAFSYNEQFF TRBJ2-1 TRBV28
CASSPPAAGGSPLHF TRBJ1-6 TRBV18
CASSYSTGNYGYTF TRBJ1-2 TRBV6-5
CASRTGTGIYGYTF TRBJ1-2 TRBV28
CASSYHTDEQYF TRBJ2-7 TRBV12-3/TRBV12-4
CASRAPRENEQYF TRBJ2-5 TRBV9
CSAKTSGMTYEQYF TRBJ2-7 TRBV20-1
CASSPPGRAYEQYF TRBJ2-7 TRBV7-9
CASSSRGQGGTDTQYF TRBJ2-3 TRBV7-6
CASSLFPGTHLNTGELFF TRBJ2-2 TRBV27
CASAAGFQETQYF TRBJ2-5 TRBV18
CASSLVGSGGQETQYF TRBJ2-5 TRBV7-2
CSAADAPGTDTQYF TRBJ2-3 TRBV20-1
CASSLDSTSLGNEQFF TRBJ2-1 TRBV28
CASSQGVLAGVQYF TRBJ2-7 TRBV3-1
CACSEKTGYRNQPQHF TRBJ1-5 TRBV6-1